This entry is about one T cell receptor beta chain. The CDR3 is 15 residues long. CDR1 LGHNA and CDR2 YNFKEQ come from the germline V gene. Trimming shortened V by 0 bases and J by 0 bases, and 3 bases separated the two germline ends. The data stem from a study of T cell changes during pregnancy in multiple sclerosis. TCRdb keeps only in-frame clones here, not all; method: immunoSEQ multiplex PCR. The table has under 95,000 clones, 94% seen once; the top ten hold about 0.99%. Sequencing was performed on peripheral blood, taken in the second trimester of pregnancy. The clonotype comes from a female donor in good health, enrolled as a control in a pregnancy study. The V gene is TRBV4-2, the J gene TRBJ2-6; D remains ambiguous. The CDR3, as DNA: TGTGCCAGCAGCCAAGATAGCTCTGGGGCCAACGTCCTGACTTTC. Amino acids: CASSQDSSGANVLTF.